The rows below give T cell receptor beta chains drawn from one sample of a study of T-cell reconstitution after alpha-beta-depleted transplantation in children. TCRdb redid the calling of the PCR reads with MiXCR, one entry per CDR3 protein. The sample lists about 580,000 distinct CDR3 sequences, 23% seen once, with 13% to 15% in the top ten. Source: PBMCs, mostly from graft donor cells, taken 360 days after TCRalphabeta/CD19-depleted stem cell transplant. These receptors were obtained from a boy less than two years old who had a stem cell transplant for acute myeloid leukemia, so the T cells may come from the graft donor. CDR3s include the opening cysteine and the closing phenylalanine or tryptophan. The D gene is left open where the match is weak. The size of a clone is reported for some rows only, either as once, few or many, or as a class for expanded clones.

j_call | v_call | clone_size | d_call | cdr3_nt | cdr3_aa
TRBJ1-1 | TRBV5-1 | many | - | TGCGCCAGCAGCTTGAGACAGGTCAGCGTTGGTGTAGCAAACACTGAAGCTTTCTTT | CASSLRQVSVGVANTEAFF
TRBJ1-5 | TRBV15 | few | TRBD1 | TGTGCCACCAGCAGAGGCTGGACAGGAGGCAATCAGCCCCAGCATTTT | CATSRGWTGGNQPQHF
TRBJ2-5 | TRBV7-6 | - | - | TGTGCCAGCAGCTTAGAACCCCGGGCTCAAGAGACCCAGTACTTC | CASSLEPRAQETQYF
TRBJ2-5 | TRBV7-9 | - | - | TGTGCCAGCAGCTTAGCGCGGCTGCAAGAGACCCAGTACTTC | CASSLARLQETQYF
TRBJ1-1 | TRBV28 | many | - | TGTGCCAGCAGTTTGCCAGGCCTGAAAGCTTTCTTT | CASSLPGLKAFF
TRBJ2-3 | TRBV7-6 | - | TRBD2 | TGTGCCAGCAGCTTTCTAGCGGGGGGTGAAGATACGCAGTATTTT | CASSFLAGGEDTQYF
TRBJ2-5 | TRBV20-1 | - | - | TGCAGTGCTAGAGATCTTATGAGGTTGGGTGAGACCCAGTACTTC | CSARDLMRLGETQYF
TRBJ2-1 | TRBV7-2 | - | TRBD2 | TGTGCCAGCAGCTTTGTTGGGACTAGCGGGGGGAGTGATGAGCAGTTCTTC | CASSFVGTSGGSDEQFF
TRBJ2-1 | TRBV9 | few | - | TGTGCCAGCAGTTCTCAACCCGGGACAACGCAATTCTTC | CASSSQPGTTQFF
TRBJ2-1 | TRBV5-1 | many | - | TGCGCCAGCAGCTTGGATCGGGGAAGTGAGCAGTTCTTC | CASSLDRGSEQFF
TRBJ2-7 | TRBV15 | - | - | TGTGCCTCAGGGGACGGGGGATCCTACGAGCAGTACTTC | CASGDGGSYEQYF
TRBJ2-1 | TRBV5-1 | many | - | TGCGCCAGCAGCCCCAATAAAGGGGGATCCTACAATGAGCAGTTCTTC | CASSPNKGGSYNEQFF
TRBJ2-1 | TRBV5-5 | once | - | TGTGCCAGCAGCTTGAGTGTGGACAGCGTATACAATGAGCAGTTCTTC | CASSLSVDSVYNEQFF
TRBJ1-6 | TRBV20-1 | few | - | TGCAGTGCTACCCGGGAGTTGGGAAATTCACCCCTCCACTTT | CSATRELGNSPLHF
TRBJ1-1 | TRBV5-1 | few | - | TGCGCCAGCAGCTTTGACAGCATGAACACTGAAGCTTTCTTT | CASSFDSMNTEAFF
TRBJ2-2 | TRBV29-1 | - | - | TGCAGCGTCGATGGACAGAACACCGGGGAGCTGTTTTTT | CSVDGQNTGELFF
TRBJ1-4 | TRBV15 | - | - | TGTGCCACCAGCAGAGATATTTTTTCCGAGTTTGATACGAATGAAAAACTGTTTTTT | CATSRDIFSEFDTNEKLFF
TRBJ2-5 | TRBV29-1 | few | - | TGCAGCGTGGTCGTAGGGCAAGAGACCCAGTACTTC | CSVVVGQETQYF
TRBJ1-4 | TRBV5-1 | - | TRBD1 | TGCGCCAGCAGCAGGACAGGGGATGAAAAACTGTTTTTT | CASSRTGDEKLFF
TRBJ2-1 | TRBV6-5 | many | - | TGTGCCAGCAGTTACTCGACAAACTACAATGAGCAGTTCTTC | CASSYSTNYNEQFF
TRBJ1-1 | TRBV29-1 | many | - | TGCAGCGTTGAAGGGGTACAGATTGAAGCTTTCTTT | CSVEGVQIEAFF
TRBJ2-6 | TRBV25-1 | few | - | TGTGCCAGCAGTGAAACAGCTGGGGCCAACGTCCTGACTTTC | CASSETAGANVLTF
TRBJ2-1 | TRBV10-3 | many | TRBD1 | TGTGCCATCAGTGACGGGACAGTGTCCTACAATGAGCAGTTCTTC | CAISDGTVSYNEQFF
TRBJ2-3 | TRBV11-1 | many | - | TGTGCCAGCAGCGGGAGCGGCGTGCCCACAGATACGCAGTATTTT | CASSGSGVPTDTQYF
TRBJ2-6 | TRBV7-8 | many | - | TGTGCCAGTAACTTTGGGGCCAACGTCCTGACTTTC | CASNFGANVLTF
TRBJ1-1 | TRBV20-1 | many | - | TGCAGTGCTAGCCCTAATATTGACACTGAAGCTTTCTTT | CSASPNIDTEAFF
TRBJ2-2 | TRBV24-1 | few | - | TGTGCCACCAGTGAGTCCTTGAACACCGGGGAGCTGTTTTTT | CATSESLNTGELFF
TRBJ1-5 | TRBV19 | once | - | TGTGCCAGTAGTATGAGATCAGATCAGCCCCAGCATTTT | CASSMRSDQPQHF
TRBJ2-5 | TRBV11-2 | - | - | TGTGCCAGCAGCTTAGCCCAGCTACAAGAGACCCAGTACTTC | CASSLAQLQETQYF
TRBJ2-2 | TRBV5-1 | once | TRBD2 | TGCGCCAGCAGCTTGATGACTAGCGGTACCGGGGAGCTGTTTTTT | CASSLMTSGTGELFF
TRBJ2-3 | TRBV5-1 | many | - | TGCGCCAGCAGCTTGAGCAGAACCACAGATACGCAGTATTTT | CASSLSRTTDTQYF
TRBJ2-1 | TRBV29-1 | many | - | TGCAGCGTTGCCAGCGGCAAGCAGTTCTTC | CSVASGKQFF
TRBJ2-5 | TRBV20-1 | - | - | TGCAGTGCTAATCCACGCCAAGAGACCCAGTACTTC | CSANPRQETQYF
TRBJ2-1 | TRBV7-6 | - | TRBD2 | TGTGCCAGCAGCTTTGCGTCTAGCGGGGGGGTTCGGAATGAGCAGTTCTTC | CASSFASSGGVRNEQFF
TRBJ1-1 | TRBV12-3/TRBV12-4 | - | - | TGTGCCAGCAGTTTAGGTCCAGGGGCGGGGATGAACACTGAAGCTTTCTTT | CASSLGPGAGMNTEAFF
TRBJ2-2 | TRBV12-3/TRBV12-4 | - | - | TGTGCCAGCAGTTTAGGCAGTTATTCCCCCCGGGAGCTGTTTTTT | CASSLGSYSPRELFF
TRBJ1-6 | TRBV5-1 | - | TRBD1 | TGCGCCAGCAGCTTGGCGGGACAGTATTCACCCCTCCACTTT | CASSLAGQYSPLHF
TRBJ2-1 | TRBV20-1 | - | - | TGCAGTGCTAGACCGGGGCCGAGCTCCTACAATGAGCAGTTCTTC | CSARPGPSSYNEQFF
TRBJ1-1 | TRBV29-1 | many | - | TGCAGCGTTGCTCCTCTTATGAACACTGAAGCTTTCTTT | CSVAPLMNTEAFF
TRBJ2-3 | TRBV20-1 | few | TRBD2 | TGCAGTGCCCACGGGGGGGCCCCCACAGATACGCAGTATTTT | CSAHGGAPTDTQYF
TRBJ2-1 | TRBV6-1 | - | - | TGTGCCAGCACCTCAGATCCGGGCCCCAATAGTCGCAATGAGCAGTTCTTC | CASTSDPGPNSRNEQFF
TRBJ2-5 | TRBV25-1 | - | TRBD1 | TGTGCCAGCAGTGAAGGAAACGGACAGGGAAGTGAGACCCAGTACTTC | CASSEGNGQGSETQYF
TRBJ1-2 | TRBV21-1 | few | - | TGTGCCAGCAGGCCGGAACAGGGAGCAGATGGCTACACCTTC | CASRPEQGADGYTF
TRBJ2-2 | TRBV5-1 | - | - | TGCGCCAGCAGCTTGACCGCTTCGAACACCGGGGAGCTGTTTTTT | CASSLTASNTGELFF
TRBJ2-5 | TRBV7-9 | - | - | TGTGCCAGCAGCTTGGGCGCTGTGGTAGGGGAGACCCAGTACTTC | CASSLGAVVGETQYF
TRBJ1-1 | TRBV6-1 | - | - | TGTGCCAGCAGTGACGCGGGACTGCTAAGCCTGAACACTGAAGCTTTCTTT | CASSDAGLLSLNTEAFF
TRBJ2-1 | TRBV6-2/TRBV6-3 | few | - | TGTGCCAGCAGTTACGAGCGGACGAGCTCCTACAATGAGCAGTTCTTC | CASSYERTSSYNEQFF
TRBJ2-7 | TRBV12-3/TRBV12-4 | many | - | TGTGCCAGCAGTCTCCCGGACGGAGTCTACGAGCAGTACTTC | CASSLPDGVYEQYF
TRBJ2-1 | TRBV29-1 | many | - | TGCAGCGTTGAAGAAAGCCGGCGGTATGAGCAGTTCTTC | CSVEESRRYEQFF
TRBJ1-2 | TRBV12-3/TRBV12-4 | - | - | TGTGCCAGCAGTTTAACCGTCGCGGGCTACACCTTC | CASSLTVAGYTF
TRBJ2-5 | TRBV7-8 | many | - | TGTGCCAGCAGCTTAGGCTACCCTATGGTCAGACAAGAGACCCAGTACTTC | CASSLGYPMVRQETQYF
TRBJ2-2 | TRBV7-2 | few | - | TGTGCCAGCAGCCGATTTGGGATCTTGAACACCGGGGAGCTGTTTTTT | CASSRFGILNTGELFF
TRBJ1-1 | TRBV7-3 | - | TRBD1 | TGTGCCAGCAGCTTATGGCTGGACAGGGTCGTCATGAACACTGAAGCTTTCTTT | CASSLWLDRVVMNTEAFF
TRBJ2-7 | TRBV6-1 | few | TRBD2 | TGTGCCAGCAGTGTATGGGGGGGCGAGCAGTACTTC | CASSVWGGEQYF
TRBJ2-4 | TRBV9 | - | TRBD1 | TGTGCCAGCAGCGTAGGGACAGGAACGTACGGAAACATTCAGTACTTC | CASSVGTGTYGNIQYF
TRBJ2-7 | TRBV6-2/TRBV6-3 | few | - | TGTGCCAGCAGTTACTCGAACCTCCTGTACGAGCAGTACTTC | CASSYSNLLYEQYF
TRBJ2-7 | TRBV14 | - | TRBD1 | TGTGCCAGCAGCCCACGAGACAGGGGCCCGTACTTC | CASSPRDRGPYF
TRBJ1-5 | TRBV7-2 | many | TRBD1 | TGTGCCAGCAGCGGGACAGGCAATCAGCCCCAGCATTTT | CASSGTGNQPQHF
TRBJ2-1 | TRBV4-1 | - | TRBD1 | TGCGCCAGCAGCCAAGCCCAGACAGGGGGCGCGTACAATGAGCAGTTCTTC | CASSQAQTGGAYNEQFF
TRBJ2-5 | TRBV9 | many | - | TGTGCCAGCAGCAGATCAGGGGGGCACCAAGAGACCCAGTACTTC | CASSRSGGHQETQYF